This passage covers 9 T cell receptor beta chains from one sample sequenced in a study of blood T cells in healthy people across ages (dated by TCRdb to about 2015). The library was prepared using 5' RACE. TCRdb records Illumina HiSeq 2500 as the sequencer. A second PCR of about 6 to 11 cycles was performed with a sample-barcoded 5' primer and a J-beta primer mix. TCRdb took the public reads, trimmed them with fastp at Q25, ran MiXCR for clone calling and kept in-frame beta chains. Rows merge per CDR3 protein into single entries with the most common DNA and genes. This sample lists hundreds of thousands of distinct CDR3 sequences; around three fifths were detected once. In total, the top ten clones hold 20% to 30% of the sample. The sample consisted of blood. These receptors all stem from a middle-aged man in good health.

CDR3 bases: TGCAGCGGAGCAACCTACAATGAGCAGTTCTTC. Amino acids: CSGATYNEQFF. The chain links TRBV29-1 to TRBJ2-1; D call uncertain. V lost 7 bases, J lost 2 bases, and 6 bases lay in between. Germline assignment: CDR1 SQVTM and CDR2 ANQGSEA. This CDR3 spans 11 amino acids.

In its sample, this clonotype was seen once. This rearrangement joins TRBV20-1 to TRBJ1-2; D is uncertain. Germline loops: CDR1 DFQATT, CDR2 SNEGSKA (reference sequence). Trimming removed 0 bases from V and 5 bases from J, with 16 bases in between. The CDR3 is 15 residues long. This CDR3 is CSARDSPGMEYGYTF. The CDR3 DNA is TGCAGTGCTAGAGATTCTCCAGGAATGGAATATGGCTACACCTTC.

The V call is TRBV5-1, the J call TRBJ2-1; maybe TRBD1 (5 bases). This CDR3 has 15 amino acids. Between the trimmed V and J ends, which lost 0 bases and 6 bases, there was a span of 13 bases. Germline V lookup: CDR1 SGHRS, CDR2 YFSETQ. The CDR3 here is CASSLVLDRTNEQFF. DNA of the CDR3: TGCGCCAGCAGCTTGGTTCTTGACAGAACCAATGAGCAGTTCTTC.

The chain combines TRBV20-1 with TRBJ2-1, with a tentative D call TRBD2 (6 bases). Trimming cost V 0 bases and J 9 bases, with 15 bases left between them. This CDR3 contains 14 residues. Germline lookup yields CDR1 DFQATT and CDR2 SNEGSKA (reference sequence). The CDR3 DNA follows: TGCAGTGCTAGAGATTCGAGACTAGTGGGTGAGCAGTTCTTC. Translating it yields CSARDSRLVGEQFF.

The chain has TRBV20-1 and TRBJ2-7; 13 positions match TRBD2. The CDR3 is 15 amino acids. CDR1 and CDR2 (germline): DFQATT, SNEGSKA (reference sequence). The V gene end was trimmed by 5 bases and the J gene end by 0 bases; junction bases not matched to a gene: 4. CDR3 residues: CSAQRLAGGSYEQYF. Written as DNA, the CDR3 is TGCAGTGCTCAGAGACTAGCGGGAGGCTCCTACGAGCAGTACTTC.

The chain couples TRBV20-1 to TRBJ2-5; 7 bases are a match to TRBD1. The CDR3 totals 14 residues. V dropped 3 bases and J dropped 5; count of bases not matched to a gene: 9. The germline V gene has CDR1 DFQATT and CDR2 SNEGSKA (reference sequence). The CDR3 DNA is TGCAGTGCTAGGGAGGAGAGCAGGGGGGAGACCCAGTACTTC. Translating it yields CSAREESRGETQYF.

The chain uses TRBV12-3 or TRBV12-4 and TRBJ1-4; D gene ambiguous. V lost 3 bases and J lost 7, with 15 bases in between. This CDR3 is built from 15 residues. In DNA, the CDR3 is TGTGCCAGCAGTTTCGGGCTGGATTTAGGTGAAAAACTGTTTTTT. Protein: CASSFGLDLGEKLFF.

Comment on this clonotype: Compared with germline, one end of the junction differs, possibly owing to a read error. V and J are TRBV28 and TRBJ2-5; possible D gene TRBD1, 6 bases. The J call may be faulty, since TRBJ2-7 better matches the DNA end. CDR1 and CDR2 (germline): MDHEN, SYDVKM. There are 15 residues in the CDR3. Written as DNA, the CDR3 is TGTGTCAGCACCCCAGGGGCGCTGGGTCGCTACGAGCAGTACTTC. Encoded protein: CVSTPGALGRYEQYF.

The rearrangement uses TRBV27 and TRBJ1-2, with TRBD1 matching 7 bases. Trimming at V came to 5 bases and at J to 4 bases, leaving 7 bases not matched to a gene. In germline, CDR1 is MNHEY, CDR2 SMNVEV (reference sequence). This CDR3 region has 14 residues. Written as DNA, the CDR3 is TGTGCCAGCAGTCCGACAGGGTCTGGCTATGGCTACACCTTC. It encodes CASSPTGSGYGYTF.